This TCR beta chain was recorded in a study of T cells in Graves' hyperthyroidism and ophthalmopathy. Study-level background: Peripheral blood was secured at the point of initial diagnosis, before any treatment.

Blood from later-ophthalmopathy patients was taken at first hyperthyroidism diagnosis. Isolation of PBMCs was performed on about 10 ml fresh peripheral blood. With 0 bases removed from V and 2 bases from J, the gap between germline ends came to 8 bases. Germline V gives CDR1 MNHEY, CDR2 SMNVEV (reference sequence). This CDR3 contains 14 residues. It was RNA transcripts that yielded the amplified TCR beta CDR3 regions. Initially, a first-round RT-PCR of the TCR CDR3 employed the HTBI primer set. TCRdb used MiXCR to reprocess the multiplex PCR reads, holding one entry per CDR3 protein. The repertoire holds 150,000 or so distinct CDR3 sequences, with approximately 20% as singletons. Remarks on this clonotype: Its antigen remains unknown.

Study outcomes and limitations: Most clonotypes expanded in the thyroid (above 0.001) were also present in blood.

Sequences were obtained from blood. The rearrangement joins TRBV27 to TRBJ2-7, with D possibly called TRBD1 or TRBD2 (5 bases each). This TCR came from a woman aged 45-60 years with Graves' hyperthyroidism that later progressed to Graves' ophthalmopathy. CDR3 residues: CASSLSGTAYEQYF. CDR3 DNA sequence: TGTGCCAGCAGTTTATCCGGGACCGCCTACGAGCAGTACTTC.